This TCR beta chain emerged from a study of patients with pleural tuberculosis. This clonotype appeared many times. The ends were cut back, 3 bases at V and 6 bases at J, with 11 bases in the middle. The CDR3 is 13 residues long. Germline CDR1 is SNHLY and CDR2 is FYNNEI. TCRdb redid the calling of the reads with MiXCR, one entry per CDR3 protein. The sample records around 54,000 distinct CDR3 sequences, about 7.3% being singletons. The chain employs TRBV2 and TRBJ1-1; possibly TRBD1 for D (5 bases). The receptor comes from a human donor with pleural tuberculosis. The CDR3 DNA is TGTGCCAGCAGTGAGTCGGGACCCCCTGAAGCTTTCTTT. Translating gives CASSESGPPEAFF.